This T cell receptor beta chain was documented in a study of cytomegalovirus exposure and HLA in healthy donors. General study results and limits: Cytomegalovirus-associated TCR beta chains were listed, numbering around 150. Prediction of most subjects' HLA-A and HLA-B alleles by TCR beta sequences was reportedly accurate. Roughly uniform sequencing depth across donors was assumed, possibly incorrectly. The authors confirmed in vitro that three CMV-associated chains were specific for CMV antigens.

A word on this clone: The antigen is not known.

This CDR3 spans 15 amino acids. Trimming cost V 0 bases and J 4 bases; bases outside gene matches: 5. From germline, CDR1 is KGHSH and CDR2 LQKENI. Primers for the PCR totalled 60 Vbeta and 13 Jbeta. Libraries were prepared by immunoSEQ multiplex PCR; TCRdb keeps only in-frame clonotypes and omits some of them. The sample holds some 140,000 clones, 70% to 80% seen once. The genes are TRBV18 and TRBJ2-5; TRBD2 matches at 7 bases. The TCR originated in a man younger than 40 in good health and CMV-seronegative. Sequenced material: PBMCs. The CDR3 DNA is TGTGCCAGCTCACCACCGTCTAGCGGTGGAGAGACCCAGTACTTC. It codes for CASSPPSSGGETQYF.